The entry that follows covers one T cell receptor beta chain sequence. Profiled with immunoSEQ multiplex PCR; TCRdb holds only in-frame clones, not every one. The sample consists of approximately 240,000 clones, around four fifths of them appearing once. The CDR3 consists of 14 residues. Trimming took off 4 bases at V and 1 base at J, with 11 bases between the two ends. In germline, CDR1 is SGDLS, CDR2 YYNGEE. This record comes from a study of blood T cell repertoires in COVID-19. V and J are TRBV9 and TRBJ1-2; possible D gene TRBD1, 6 bases. The sequence derives from an older woman with active or convalescent COVID-19. The sample comprised peripheral blood. This chain's CDR3 is CASSPRGFNYGYTF. The CDR3 nucleotides are TGTGCCAGCAGCCCCAGGGGATTTAACTATGGCTACACCTTC.